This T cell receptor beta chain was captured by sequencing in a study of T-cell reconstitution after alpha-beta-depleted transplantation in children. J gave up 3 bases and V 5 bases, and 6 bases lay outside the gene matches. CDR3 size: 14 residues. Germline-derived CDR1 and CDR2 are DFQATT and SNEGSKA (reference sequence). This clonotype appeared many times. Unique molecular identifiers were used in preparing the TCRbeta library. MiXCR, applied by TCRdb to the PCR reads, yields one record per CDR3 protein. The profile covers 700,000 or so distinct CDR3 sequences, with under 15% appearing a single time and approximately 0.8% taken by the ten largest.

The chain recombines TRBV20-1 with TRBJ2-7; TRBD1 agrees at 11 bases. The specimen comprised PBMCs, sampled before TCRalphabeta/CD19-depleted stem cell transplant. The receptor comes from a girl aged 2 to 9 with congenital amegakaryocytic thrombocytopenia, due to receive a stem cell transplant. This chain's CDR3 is CSAQGQGAGYEQYF. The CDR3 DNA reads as TGCAGTGCTCAAGGACAGGGGGCCGGCTACGAGCAGTACTTC.